This entry is about one T cell receptor (beta chain). Its target is not known. This entry is derived from a study of T cells in localized non-small cell lung cancer. Study results and caveats: The appearance of a median 57 of the top 100 tumor clones was seen in adjacent lung. Peak T cell clonality was found in uninvolved adjacent lung, exceeding tumor.

The CDR3 spans 15 residues. Per germline, CDR1 KGHSH and CDR2 LQKENI. V was shortened by 3 bases and J by 3 bases, with 15 bases between the two germline ends. Clones were sequenced by immunoSEQ multiplex PCR, and TCRdb holds only the in-frame ones, with some missing. This table holds 21,000 or so clones, 88% found once. The material was peripheral blood mononuclear cells, obtained before any cancer treatment. This clonotype was obtained from a male donor aged 60 or over with stage II lung adenocarcinoma. The chain uses TRBV18 and TRBJ2-7; maybe TRBD2 (6 bases). The CDR3 nucleotides read TGTGCCAGCTCACCTACCGGGGGTTCCCACTACGAGCAGTACTTC. Its translation is CASSPTGGSHYEQYF.